Presented here are 5 T cell receptor beta chains from one specimen sequenced in a study of CD8 T cells in Susac syndrome. Random hexamers were used to reverse transcribe an amount of about 0.45 to 1 ug RNA. TCRdb re-called the immunoSEQ multiplex PCR reads through MiXCR, storing one row per CDR3 protein. The table includes some 300,000 distinct CDR3 sequences, roughly 85% detected once. The sequenced sample consisted of CD8+ T cells from PBMCs. The receptors derive from a human donor with multiple sclerosis.

V usage is TRBV20-1 and J usage is TRBJ2-5; D is unresolved. Trimming removed 5 bases at V and 4 bases at J, with 14 bases between. The CDR3 covers 13 residues. CDR1 DFQATT and CDR2 SNEGSKA come from the germline V gene (reference sequence). CDR3 nucleotides: TGCAGTGCTCCCGTCGAGGACGGAGAGACCCAGTACTTC. This codes for CSAPVEDGETQYF.

CDR3 nucleotides: TGCAGTGCTAGAGATGCTCTGAGGGCTAGCGGGCTAAAAGATACGCAGTATTTT. It codes for CSARDALRASGLKDTQYF. This rearrangement joins TRBV20-1 to TRBJ2-3, with 8 nucleotides matching TRBD2. CDR1 and CDR2 (germline): DFQATT, SNEGSKA (reference sequence). This CDR3 comprises 18 residues. The J segment lost 5 bases and the V segment lost 0 bases, leaving 16 bases of the junction unmatched.

The rearrangement joins TRBV6-2 or TRBV6-3 to TRBJ2-1, with 10 bases fitting TRBD2. CDR1 is MNHEY, CDR2 SVGEGT, per germline. CDR3 length: 11 residues. The DNA of the CDR3 is TGTGCGATTGAGCGGGAGGGTAATCGGTTCTTC. The encoded protein is CAIEREGNRFF.

The CDR3 region has the DNA TGTGCCAGCAGCCAAGGACAGTACACAGATACGCAGTATTTT. This codes for CASSQGQYTDTQYF. The chain joins TRBV6-5 to TRBJ2-3; TRBD1 is a possible D gene (6 bases). Per the germline V gene, CDR1 is MNHEY and CDR2 is SVGAGI. Trimming stripped 6 bases from V and 2 bases from J, with 12 bases between. This CDR3 is 14 amino acids long.

This clonotype was counted only a few times. The rearrangement uses TRBV2 and TRBJ2-7; 7 positions agree with TRBD1. Per the germline V gene, CDR1 is SNHLY and CDR2 is FYNNEI. The V gene end was trimmed by 4 bases and the J gene end by 3 bases; junction bases not matched to a gene: 0. The CDR3 spans 12 residues. The CDR3 region is CASSGDSYEQYF. The CDR3 region has the DNA TGTGCCAGCAGTGGGGACAGCTACGAGCAGTACTTC.